Presented here are 21 T cell receptor beta chains from one specimen sequenced in a study of blood T cell dynamics during melanoma immunotherapy. Described time point: pre-treatment baseline. Data came from immunoSEQ multiplex PCR; TCRdb stores just in-frame clones and leaves some out. Of 15,000 to 20,000 clones in the sample, about 89% were seen once. This sample comprised blood, obtained from a patient treated with checkpoint blockade. The receptors were gathered from a human donor with melanoma.

This chain joins TRBV11-2 and TRBJ2-7; 10 bases map to TRBD2. The V segment lost 5 bases and the J segment 5 bases; nucleotides outside the gene matches: 6. The CDR3 consists of 14 residues. Germline V CDR1 and CDR2: SGHAT, FQNNGV. The CDR3 loop reads CASSQLAGFNEQYF. CDR3 sequence (DNA): TGTGCCAGCAGCCAACTAGCGGGATTTAACGAGCAGTACTTC. Combining the CDR3 with reference TRBV11-2 and TRBJ2-7 gives the whole variable domain EAGVAQSPRYKIIEKRQSVAFWCNPISGHATLYWYQQILGQGPKLLIQFQNNGVVDDSQLPKDRFSAERLKGVDSTLKIQPAKLEDSAVYLCASSQLAGFNEQYFGPGTRLTVT.

The chain recombines TRBV6-1 with TRBJ2-7, with a possible D match to TRBD2 (6 bases). V was shortened by 1 base and J by 3 bases, with 13 bases between the two germline ends. Germline CDR1 is MNHNS and CDR2 is SASEGT. This CDR3 region has 15 residues. Here the CDR3 reads CASSEVEVGGYEQYF. The CDR3 region has the DNA TGTGCCAGCAGTGAAGTGGAGGTCGGGGGCTACGAGCAGTACTTC.

This chain uses TRBV15 with TRBJ2-2; D is unresolved. Looked up from germline, CDR1 is LNHNV and CDR2 is YYDKDF (reference sequence). This CDR3 has 16 residues. With 0 bases removed from V and 1 base from J, the gap between germline ends came to 9 bases. The CDR3 protein is CATSRDLGVNTGELFF. In nucleotides, the CDR3 is TGTGCCACCAGCAGAGATTTAGGAGTGAACACCGGGGAGCTGTTTTTT.

V usage is TRBV6-4 and J usage is TRBJ2-1; D is unresolved. CDR1 MRHNA and CDR2 SNTAGT come from the germline V gene. The CDR3 covers 14 residues. Trimming cost V 4 bases and J 8 bases, with 15 bases left between them. DNA for the CDR3: TGTGCCAGCAGTGCCGATCTGGAGTCCGATGAGCAGTTCTTC. This gives the protein CASSADLESDEQFF.

The chain links TRBV15 to TRBJ1-3, with D hard to call. V lost 0 bases, J lost 0 bases, and 12 bases lay in between. Germline V gives CDR1 LNHNV, CDR2 YYDKDF (reference sequence). CDR3 length equals 17 residues. DNA of the CDR3: TGTGCCACCAGCAGAGATCGGCTTTGGAGCTCTGGAAACACCATATATTTT. Translation: CATSRDRLWSSGNTIYF.

This chain uses TRBV28 with TRBJ1-2, with 9 positions matching TRBD1. V shed 3 bases and J 1 base; nucleotides not matched to a gene: 15. The CDR3 runs to 19 residues. Germline values: CDR1 MDHEN, CDR2 SYDVKM. CDR3 loop: CASSFPSSSGTGINYGYTF. The CDR3 coding sequence is TGTGCCAGCAGTTTCCCGAGCTCTTCCGGGACAGGGATTAACTATGGCTACACCTTC.

The J gene is TRBJ2-3, the V gene TRBV29-1; D unresolved. CDR1 SQVTM and CDR2 ANQGSEA come from the germline V gene. The V end was cut by 7 bases, the J end by 0 bases, with 8 bases between. This CDR3 comprises 12 residues. CDR3 residues: CSGQASTDTQYF. DNA of the CDR3: TGCAGCGGGCAGGCCAGCACAGATACGCAGTATTTT.

The sample holds a few counts of this clone. J is TRBJ2-5 and V is TRBV7-3; TRBD2 matches 8 bases. The CDR3 has 13 amino acids. Germline CDR1 reads SGHTA; CDR2 reads FQGTGA. The J segment lost 6 bases and the V segment lost 5 bases, leaving 5 bases of the junction unmatched. The CDR3 DNA reads as TGTGCCAGCAGCGAGGGACTAGAAAAGACCCAGTACTTC. Translating gives CASSEGLEKTQYF.

The chain couples TRBV6-5 to TRBJ2-5, with 7 bases that match TRBD2. With the DNA end fitting TRBJ2-7 better, the J assignment may be wrong. From germline, CDR1 is MNHEY and CDR2 SVGAGI. The CDR3 is 13 residues long. The CDR3 spells CASSPRGAYEQYF. CDR3 DNA sequence: TGTGCCAGCAGTCCCCGGGGGGCCTACGAGCAGTACTTC.

J is TRBJ1-1 and V is TRBV9, with a weak D call TRBD1 (6 bases). The CDR3 totals 14 residues. Germline values: CDR1 SGDLS, CDR2 YYNGEE. V gave up 4 bases and J gave up 5 bases, with 15 bases separating them. The CDR3 loop reads CASSTAQGNTEAFF. CDR3 nucleotide sequence: TGTGCCAGCAGCACAGCCCAGGGGAATACTGAAGCTTTCTTT. Based on the CDR3 plus reference TRBV9 and TRBJ1-1, the full variable domain is DSGVTQTPKHLITATGQRVTLRCSPRSGDLSVYWYQQSLDQGLQFLIQYYNGEERAKGNILERFSAQQFPDLHSELNLSSLELGDSALYFCASSTAQGNTEAFFGQGTRLTVV.

The V and J genes are TRBV19 and TRBJ1-4; weak D call: TRBD1 (5 bases). The CDR3 runs 16 residues. V lost 6 bases and J lost 2, with 16 bases in between. Germline V gene lookup returns CDR1 LNHDA and CDR2 SQIVND (reference sequence). The CDR3 loop is CASRVTRGRTNEKLFF. The CDR3 DNA reads as TGTGCCAGTAGGGTGACACGGGGGAGGACTAATGAAAAACTGTTTTTT. Complete variable domain (other parts from reference TRBV19 and TRBJ1-4): DGGITQSPKYLFRKEGQNVTLSCEQNLNHDAMYWYRQDPGQGLRLIYYSQIVNDFQKGDIAEGYSVSREKKESFPLTVTSAQKNPTAFYLCASRVTRGRTNEKLFFGSGTQLSVL.

The CDR3 DNA follows: TGCGCCAGCAGCTTGGCGCAGGGGGCCACTGAAGCTTTCTTT. Its protein product is CASSLAQGATEAFF. The chain uses TRBV5-1 and TRBJ1-1; TRBD1 aligns across 8 bases. In germline, CDR1 is SGHRS, CDR2 YFSETQ. The CDR3 loop spans 14 amino acids. The trim removed 0 bases at V and 4 bases at J, leaving 2 bases unmatched.

The rearrangement uses TRBV2 and TRBJ1-5; 8 nucleotides match TRBD1. CDR1 is SNHLY, CDR2 FYNNEI, per germline. The CDR3 length is 16 residues. V lost 2 bases to trimming and J lost 5 bases; unmatched junction nucleotides: 8. Here the CDR3 DNA reads TGTGCCAGCAGTGAATCAGCAGGGGGCGCCTATCAGCCCCAGCATTTT. Translating it yields CASSESAGGAYQPQHF.

The chain couples TRBV19 to TRBJ1-5, with D hard to call. Germline CDR1 LNHDA, CDR2 SQIVND (reference sequence). V lost 1 base, J lost 1 base, and 8 bases lay in between. The CDR3 is made up of 15 amino acids. This CDR3 is CASSIGAQSNQPQHF. In DNA, the CDR3 is TGTGCCAGTAGTATAGGGGCTCAGAGCAATCAGCCCCAGCATTTT.

This rearrangement joins TRBV5-6 to TRBJ1-1; 7 bases are a match to TRBD1. Germline CDR1 reads SGHDT; CDR2 reads YYEEEE. J was trimmed by 4 bases and V by 3 bases; bases with no gene match: 9. This CDR3 spans 15 amino acids. The CDR3: CASSSRQGRSTEAFF. CDR3 sequence (DNA): TGTGCCAGCAGCTCCCGACAGGGTAGGAGCACTGAAGCTTTCTTT.

The chain couples TRBV30 to TRBJ1-5, with TRBD1 matching 7 bases. The CDR3 runs 15 residues. J was trimmed by 5 bases and V by 0 bases; bases with no gene match: 7. Germline V CDR1 and CDR2: GTSNPN, SVGIG (reference sequence). CDR3 sequence (DNA): TGTGCCTGGAGTGTACGGAGGGGGCATGATCAGCCCCAGCATTTT. Translation: CAWSVRRGHDQPQHF.

The rearrangement joins TRBV14 to TRBJ1-1; TRBD1 might be the D (5 bases). The V gene lost 1 base and the J gene lost 6 bases, with 6 bases spanning the gap. CDR1 is SGHDN, CDR2 FVKESK, per germline. The CDR3 sequence is 12 residues long. DNA for the CDR3: TGTGCCAGCAGCCAAGGGGGGGCTGAAGCTTTCTTT. Translation: CASSQGGAEAFF. Complete variable domain (other parts from reference TRBV14 and TRBJ1-1): EAGVTQFPSHSVIEKGQTVTLRCDPISGHDNLYWYRRVMGKEIKFLLHFVKESKQDESGMPNNRFLAERTGGTYSTLKVQPAELEDSGVYFCASSQGGAEAFFGQGTRLTVV.

CDR3 sequence reads: CASSSSGLAGVGGTDTQYF. For the CDR3, the DNA is TGTGCCAGCAGCTCCTCGGGGCTAGCGGGAGTGGGGGGCACAGATACGCAGTATTTT. The rearrangement joins TRBV11-3 to TRBJ2-3; 10 positions agree with TRBD2. V gave up 4 bases and J gave up 1 base; unmatched junction bases: 14. Germline CDR1 is SGHNT and CDR2 is YENEEA. This CDR3 contains 19 residues. The variable domain in full, completed from reference TRBV11-3 and TRBJ2-3, reads EAGVVQSPRYKIIEKKQPVAFWCNPISGHNTLYWYLQNLGQGPELLIRYENEEAVDDSQLPKDRFSAERLKGVDSTLKIQPAELGDSAVYLCASSSSGLAGVGGTDTQYFGPGTRLTVL.

This chain uses TRBV28 with TRBJ2-5; TRBD1 might be the D (6 bases). Germline V gene lookup returns CDR1 MDHEN and CDR2 SYDVKM. The CDR3 totals 17 residues. V was trimmed by 2 bases and J by 2 bases, leaving 18 bases between them. CDR3 DNA: TGTGCCAGCAGTTTAAGCCGCAGGGGACGACCGCAAGAGACCCAGTACTTC. Translated, it gives CASSLSRRGRPQETQYF.

J is TRBJ2-2 and V is TRBV28; the D is unclear. CDR1 and CDR2 from the germline V gene are MDHEN and SYDVKM. The CDR3 runs to 14 residues. Trimming left V 2 bases short and J 1 base short, with 5 bases between. CDR3 bases: TGTGCCAGCAGTTTAAGACAGAACACCGGGGAGCTGTTTTTT. Translating it yields CASSLRQNTGELFF.

The gene calls are TRBV19 and TRBJ2-5; D unclear. The CDR3 has 15 residues. Germline V gene lookup returns CDR1 LNHDA and CDR2 SQIVND (reference sequence). V shed 3 bases and J shed 0 bases, with 11 bases lying between them. CDR3 residues: CASSIGYSNQETQYF. The CDR3 DNA follows: TGTGCCAGTAGTATCGGTTACTCAAACCAAGAGACCCAGTACTTC.